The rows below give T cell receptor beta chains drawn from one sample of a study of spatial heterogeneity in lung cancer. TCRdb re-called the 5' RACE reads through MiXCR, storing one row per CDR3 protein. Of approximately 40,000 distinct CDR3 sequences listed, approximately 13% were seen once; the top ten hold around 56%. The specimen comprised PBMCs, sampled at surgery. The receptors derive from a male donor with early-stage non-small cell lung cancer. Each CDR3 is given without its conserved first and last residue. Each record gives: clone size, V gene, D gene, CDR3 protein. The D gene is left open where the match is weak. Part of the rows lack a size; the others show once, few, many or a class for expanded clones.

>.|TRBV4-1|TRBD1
ASSQDPGQGASGYT
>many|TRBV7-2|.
ASSSLRDIVNYGYT
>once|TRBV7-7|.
ASSYSGDTGELF
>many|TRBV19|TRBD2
ASSKQGLAGANEQF
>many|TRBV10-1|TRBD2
ASSETSGGFKETQY
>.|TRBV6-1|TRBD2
ASSLYGRLAGGPETQY
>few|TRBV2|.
ASSSRTGDTEAF
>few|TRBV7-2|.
ASGLLNTEAF
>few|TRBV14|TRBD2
ASSQDRAGVNHEQF
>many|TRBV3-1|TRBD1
ASSQGTGGGQPQH
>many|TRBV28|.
ASSLPGVGNNEQF
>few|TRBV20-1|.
SARAKGSSYNEQF
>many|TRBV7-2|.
ASSLGGSNYGYT
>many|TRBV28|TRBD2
ASRIGLAGRYEQY
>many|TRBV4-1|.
ASSQGLNNEQF
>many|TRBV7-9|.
ASSLNGAGAQH
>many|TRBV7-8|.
ASSLREESGELF
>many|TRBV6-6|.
ASSYRGYQPQH
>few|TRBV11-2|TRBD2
ASSFTRGVRVEQF
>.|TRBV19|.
ASSAWRNEQF
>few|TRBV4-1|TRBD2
ASRTPGTSHNEQF
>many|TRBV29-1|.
SGTLGTQY
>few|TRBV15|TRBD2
ATSRQRGGYEQY
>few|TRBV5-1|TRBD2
ASSLSTSGGTDTQY
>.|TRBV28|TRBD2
ASSLSGAGSYEQY
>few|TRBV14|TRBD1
ASGGQNTEKLF
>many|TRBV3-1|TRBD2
ASSQDRTSGFGYEQF
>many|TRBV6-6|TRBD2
ASSPRLAGGAHNEQF
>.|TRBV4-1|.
ASSQGLRASSGNTIY
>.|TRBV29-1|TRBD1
SVRKGAVNTGELF
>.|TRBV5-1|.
ASSLATYEQY